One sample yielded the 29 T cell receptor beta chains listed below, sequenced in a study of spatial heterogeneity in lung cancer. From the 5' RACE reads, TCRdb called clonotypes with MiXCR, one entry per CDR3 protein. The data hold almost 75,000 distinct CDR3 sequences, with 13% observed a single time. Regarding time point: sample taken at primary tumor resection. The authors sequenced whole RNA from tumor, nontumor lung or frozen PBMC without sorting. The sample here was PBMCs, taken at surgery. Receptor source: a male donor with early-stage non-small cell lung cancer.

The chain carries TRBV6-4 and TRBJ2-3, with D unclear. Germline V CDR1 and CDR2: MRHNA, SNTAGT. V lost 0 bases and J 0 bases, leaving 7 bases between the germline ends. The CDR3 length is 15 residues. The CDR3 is CASSDSRTSTDTQYF. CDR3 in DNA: TGTGCCAGCAGTGACTCGAGGACCAGCACAGATACGCAGTATTTT.

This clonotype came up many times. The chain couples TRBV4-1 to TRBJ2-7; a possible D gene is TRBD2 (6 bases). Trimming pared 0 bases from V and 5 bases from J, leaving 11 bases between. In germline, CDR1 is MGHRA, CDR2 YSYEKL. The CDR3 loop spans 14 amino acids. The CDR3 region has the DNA TGCGCCAGCAGCCAAGATAGGGGACTGAACGAGCAGTACTTC. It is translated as CASSQDRGLNEQYF.

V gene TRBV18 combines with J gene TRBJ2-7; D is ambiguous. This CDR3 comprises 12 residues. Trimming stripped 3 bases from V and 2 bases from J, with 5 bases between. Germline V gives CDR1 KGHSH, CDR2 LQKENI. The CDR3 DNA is TGTGCCAGCTCACCTTCGACCTACGAGCAGTACTTC. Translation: CASSPSTYEQYF.

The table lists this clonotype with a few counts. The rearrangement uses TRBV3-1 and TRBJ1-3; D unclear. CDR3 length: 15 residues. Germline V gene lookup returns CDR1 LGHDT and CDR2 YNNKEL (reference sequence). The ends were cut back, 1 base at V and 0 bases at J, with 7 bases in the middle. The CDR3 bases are TGTGCCAGCAGCCAAGCCCCCAGCTCTGGAAACACCATATATTTT. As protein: CASSQAPSSGNTIYF. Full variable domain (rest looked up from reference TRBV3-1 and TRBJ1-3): DTAVSQTPKYLVTQMGNDKSIKCEQNLGHDTMYWYKQDSKKFLKIMFSYNNKELIINETVPNRFSPKSPDKAHLNLHINSLELGDSAVYFCASSQAPSSGNTIYFGEGSWLTVV.

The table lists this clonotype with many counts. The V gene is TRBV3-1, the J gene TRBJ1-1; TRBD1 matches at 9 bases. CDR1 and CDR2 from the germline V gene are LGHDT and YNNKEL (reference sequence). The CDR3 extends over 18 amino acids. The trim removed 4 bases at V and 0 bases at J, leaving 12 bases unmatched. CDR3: CASSPSAGTGTMNTEAFF. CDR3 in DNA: TGTGCCAGCAGCCCCAGCGCCGGGACAGGGACCATGAACACTGAAGCTTTCTTT.

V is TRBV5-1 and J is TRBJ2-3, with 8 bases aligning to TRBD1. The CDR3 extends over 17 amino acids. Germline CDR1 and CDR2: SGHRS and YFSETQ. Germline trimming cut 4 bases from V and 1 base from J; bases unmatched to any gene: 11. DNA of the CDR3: TGCGCCAGCAGCCAATCCAGGACAGGGCGGGGCACAGATACGCAGTATTTT. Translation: CASSQSRTGRGTDTQYF.

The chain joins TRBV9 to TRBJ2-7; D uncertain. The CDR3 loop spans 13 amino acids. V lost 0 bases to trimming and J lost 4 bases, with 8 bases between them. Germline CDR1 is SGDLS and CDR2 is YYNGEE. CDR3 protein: CASSVGGRYEQYF. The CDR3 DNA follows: TGTGCCAGCAGCGTAGGGGGAAGGTACGAGCAGTACTTC.

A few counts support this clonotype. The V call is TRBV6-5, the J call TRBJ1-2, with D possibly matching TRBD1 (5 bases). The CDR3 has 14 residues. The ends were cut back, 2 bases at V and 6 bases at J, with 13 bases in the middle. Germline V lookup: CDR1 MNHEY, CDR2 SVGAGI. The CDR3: CASSYGQGGDGYTF. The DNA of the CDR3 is TGTGCCAGCAGTTACGGGCAGGGCGGGGATGGCTACACCTTC.

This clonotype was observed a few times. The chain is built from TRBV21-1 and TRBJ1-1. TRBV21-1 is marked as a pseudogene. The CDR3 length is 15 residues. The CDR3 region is CASSKGLRMNTEAFF. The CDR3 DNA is TGTGCCAGCAGCAAAGGGCTGCGGATGAACACTGAAGCTTTCTTT.

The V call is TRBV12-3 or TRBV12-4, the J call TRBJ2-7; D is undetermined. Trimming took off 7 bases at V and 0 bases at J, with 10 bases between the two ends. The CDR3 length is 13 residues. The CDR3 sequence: CASKPSGSYEQYF. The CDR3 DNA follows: TGTGCCAGCAAGCCTAGTGGCTCCTACGAGCAGTACTTC.

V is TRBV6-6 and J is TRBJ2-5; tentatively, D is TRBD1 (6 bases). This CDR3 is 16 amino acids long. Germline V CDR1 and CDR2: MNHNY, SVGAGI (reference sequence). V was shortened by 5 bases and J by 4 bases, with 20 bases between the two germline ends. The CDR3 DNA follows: TGTGCCAGCAGTCCGAGAGGGACAACGATAGGAGAGACCCAGTACTTC. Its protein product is CASSPRGTTIGETQYF.

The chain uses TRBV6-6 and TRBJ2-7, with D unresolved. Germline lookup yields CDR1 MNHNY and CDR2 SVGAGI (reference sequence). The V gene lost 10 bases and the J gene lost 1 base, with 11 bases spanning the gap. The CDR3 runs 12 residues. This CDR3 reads CAIPGSSYEQYF. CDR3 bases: TGTGCCATTCCAGGAAGTTCCTACGAGCAGTACTTC.

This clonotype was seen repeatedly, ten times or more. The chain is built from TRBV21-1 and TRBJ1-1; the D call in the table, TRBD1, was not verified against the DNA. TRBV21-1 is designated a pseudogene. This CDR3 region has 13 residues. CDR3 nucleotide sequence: TGTGCCAGCAGGACAGGGGATGGCACTGAAGCTTTCTTT. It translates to CASRTGDGTEAFF.

This CDR3 is CASSYLAGDVEQFF. Here the CDR3 DNA reads TGTGCCAGCAGTTACCTAGCGGGAGACGTTGAGCAGTTCTTC. The V gene is TRBV6-5, the J gene TRBJ2-1; TRBD2 aligns across 10 bases. V was clipped by 2 bases and J by 9 bases; unmatched bases: 4. Germline values: CDR1 MNHEY, CDR2 SVGAGI. The CDR3 is 14 amino acids.

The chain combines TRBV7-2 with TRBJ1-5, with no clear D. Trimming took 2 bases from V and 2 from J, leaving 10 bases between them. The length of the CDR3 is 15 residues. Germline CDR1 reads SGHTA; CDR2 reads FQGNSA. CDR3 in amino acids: CASSLNWRGNQPQHF. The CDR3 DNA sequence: TGTGCCAGCAGCTTAAATTGGCGGGGCAATCAGCCCCAGCATTTT.

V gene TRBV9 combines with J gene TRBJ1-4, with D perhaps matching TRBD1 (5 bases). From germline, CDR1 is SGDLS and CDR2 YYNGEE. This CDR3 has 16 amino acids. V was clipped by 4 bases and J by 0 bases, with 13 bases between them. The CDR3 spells CASSPWGTATNEKLFF. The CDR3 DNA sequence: TGTGCCAGCAGCCCGTGGGGGACCGCAACTAATGAAAAACTGTTTTTT. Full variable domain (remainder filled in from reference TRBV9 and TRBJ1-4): DSGVTQTPKHLITATGQRVTLRCSPRSGDLSVYWYQQSLDQGLQFLIQYYNGEERAKGNILERFSAQQFPDLHSELNLSSLELGDSALYFCASSPWGTATNEKLFFGSGTQLSVL.

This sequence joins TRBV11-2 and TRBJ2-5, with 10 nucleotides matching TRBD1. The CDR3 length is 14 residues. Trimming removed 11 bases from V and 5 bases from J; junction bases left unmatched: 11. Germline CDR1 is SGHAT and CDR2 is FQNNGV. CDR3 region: CAGSPGQGLETQYF. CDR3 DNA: TGTGCCGGATCACCGGGACAGGGGTTGGAGACCCAGTACTTC.

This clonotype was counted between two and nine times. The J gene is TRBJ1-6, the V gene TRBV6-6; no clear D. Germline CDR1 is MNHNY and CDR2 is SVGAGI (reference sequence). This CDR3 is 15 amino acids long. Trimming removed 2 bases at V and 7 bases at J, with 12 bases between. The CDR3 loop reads CASSYGSQQNSPLHF. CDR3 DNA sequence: TGTGCCAGCAGTTACGGTTCCCAGCAAAATTCACCCCTCCACTTT.

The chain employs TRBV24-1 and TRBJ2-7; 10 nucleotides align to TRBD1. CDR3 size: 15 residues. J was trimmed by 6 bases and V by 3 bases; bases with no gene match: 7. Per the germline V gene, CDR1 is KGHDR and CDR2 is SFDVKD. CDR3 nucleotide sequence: TGTGCCACCAGTGATCCCACCCGGACAGGGGGCGAGCAGTACTTC. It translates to CATSDPTRTGGEQYF.

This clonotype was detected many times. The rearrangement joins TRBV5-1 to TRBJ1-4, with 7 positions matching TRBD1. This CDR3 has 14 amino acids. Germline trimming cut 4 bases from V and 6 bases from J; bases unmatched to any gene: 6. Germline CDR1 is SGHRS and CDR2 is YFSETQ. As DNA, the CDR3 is TGCGCCAGCAGCGTATCTACAGGGGATGAAAAACTGTTTTTT. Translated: CASSVSTGDEKLFF.

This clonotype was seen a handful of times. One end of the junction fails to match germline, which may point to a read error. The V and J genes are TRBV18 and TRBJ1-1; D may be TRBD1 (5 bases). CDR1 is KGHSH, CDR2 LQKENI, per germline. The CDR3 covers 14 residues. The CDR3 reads CASSPGGKNAEAFF. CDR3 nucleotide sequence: TGTGCCAGCTCCCCCGGGGGTAAGAACGCTGAAGCTTTCTTT.

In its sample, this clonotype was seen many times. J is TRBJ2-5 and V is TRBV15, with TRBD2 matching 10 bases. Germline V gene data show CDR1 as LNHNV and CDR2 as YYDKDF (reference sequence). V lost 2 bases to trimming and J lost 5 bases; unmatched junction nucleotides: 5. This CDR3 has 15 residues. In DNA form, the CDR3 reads TGTGCCACCAGCAGACAGACTAGCGGGTACGAGACCCAGTACTTC. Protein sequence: CATSRQTSGYETQYF.

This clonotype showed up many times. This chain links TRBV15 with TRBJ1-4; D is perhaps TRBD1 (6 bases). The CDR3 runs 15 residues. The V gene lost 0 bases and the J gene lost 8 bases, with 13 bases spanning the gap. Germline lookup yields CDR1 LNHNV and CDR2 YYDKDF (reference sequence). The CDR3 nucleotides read TGTGCCACCAGCAGAGACGGACAGTTTCGCGAAAAACTGTTTTTT. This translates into CATSRDGQFREKLFF.

CDR3 DNA: TGTGCCAGCTCTCCGAGGGTGACCCAGTTGAACACTGAAGCTTTCTTT. Protein: CASSPRVTQLNTEAFF. The chain combines TRBV18 with TRBJ1-1; D gene uncertain. The CDR3 extends over 16 amino acids. CDR1 is KGHSH and CDR2 is LQKENI in the germline V gene. Trimming pared 6 bases from V and 0 bases from J, leaving 17 bases between.

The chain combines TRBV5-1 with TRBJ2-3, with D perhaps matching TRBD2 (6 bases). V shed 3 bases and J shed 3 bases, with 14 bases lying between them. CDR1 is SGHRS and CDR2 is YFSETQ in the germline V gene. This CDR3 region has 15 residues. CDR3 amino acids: CASSSLVAGTDTQYF. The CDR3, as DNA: TGCGCCAGCAGCTCCTTAGTGGCGGGAACAGATACGCAGTATTTT.

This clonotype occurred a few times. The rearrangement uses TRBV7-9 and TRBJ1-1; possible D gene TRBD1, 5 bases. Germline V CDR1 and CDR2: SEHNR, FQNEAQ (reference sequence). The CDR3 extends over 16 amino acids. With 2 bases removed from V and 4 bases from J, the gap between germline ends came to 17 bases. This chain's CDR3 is CASSLRPQGLSTEAFF. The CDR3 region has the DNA TGTGCCAGCAGCTTAAGGCCCCAGGGCTTGAGCACTGAAGCTTTCTTT.

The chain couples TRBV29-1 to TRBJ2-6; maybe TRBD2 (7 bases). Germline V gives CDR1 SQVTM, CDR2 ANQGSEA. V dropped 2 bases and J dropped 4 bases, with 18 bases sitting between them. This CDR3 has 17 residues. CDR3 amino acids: CSVEQIGGPDGANVLTF. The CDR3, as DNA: TGCAGCGTTGAACAGATCGGGGGGCCCGACGGGGCCAACGTCCTGACTTTC.

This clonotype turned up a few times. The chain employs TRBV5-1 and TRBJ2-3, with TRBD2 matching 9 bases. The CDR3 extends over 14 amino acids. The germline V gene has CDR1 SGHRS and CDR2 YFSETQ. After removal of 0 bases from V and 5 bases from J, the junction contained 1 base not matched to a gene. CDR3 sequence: CASSLVAGEDTQYF. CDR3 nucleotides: TGCGCCAGCAGCTTGGTAGCGGGAGAAGATACGCAGTATTTT.

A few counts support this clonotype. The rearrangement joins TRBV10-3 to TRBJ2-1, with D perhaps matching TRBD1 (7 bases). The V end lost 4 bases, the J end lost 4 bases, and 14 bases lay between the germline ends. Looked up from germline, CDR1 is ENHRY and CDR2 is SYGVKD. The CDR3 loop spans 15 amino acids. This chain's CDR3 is CAISARGDLYNEQFF. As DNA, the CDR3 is TGTGCCATCAGTGCCAGGGGGGACTTATACAATGAGCAGTTCTTC.